What follows are 26 T cell receptor beta chains derived from one specimen sequenced in a study of T cell repertoires in cytomegalovirus infection. The antigens for these receptors are not known. A single record per CDR3 protein comes from TCRdb applying MiXCR to the reads. Found here are around 770,000 distinct CDR3 sequences, 25% to 30% of them singletons; the top ten hold under 15%. The starting material was cultured CD8+ T cells from PBMCs, obtained from culture after CMV antigen stimulation. Source of these receptors: a human donor in good health (CMV status not recorded). Some clones in this sample may be carry-over from other donors' samples.

The chain is built from TRBV7-6 and TRBJ1-1; 8 nucleotides align to TRBD1. The ends lost 7 bases at V and 4 bases at J; junction bases unmatched: 20. CDR1 is SGHVS and CDR2 is FNYEAQ in the germline V gene. The CDR3 has 18 residues. The CDR3 DNA sequence: TGTGCCAGCACCCTTAGGGGGCATTTAGGACAGGGTACCACTGAAGCTTTCTTT. Translating gives CASTLRGHLGQGTTEAFF.

The CDR3 sequence is CASSYTYNSPLHF. CDR3 in DNA: TGTGCCAGCAGTTATACCTATAATTCACCCCTCCACTTT. The V and J genes are TRBV27 and TRBJ1-6; the D is unclear. The CDR3 length is 13 residues. Trimming pared 4 bases from V and 2 bases from J, leaving 3 bases between. Germline V CDR1 and CDR2: MNHEY, SMNVEV (reference sequence).

This clonotype came up many times. V is TRBV6-1 and J is TRBJ1-1; 9 positions match TRBD1. J gave up 8 bases and V 3 bases, and 10 bases lay outside the gene matches. Germline V gives CDR1 MNHNS, CDR2 SASEGT. This CDR3 is 15 amino acids long. CDR3 sequence (DNA): TGTGCCAGCAGTGAGGACAGGGGTACCGGATCGGAAGCTTTCTTT. It is translated as CASSEDRGTGSEAFF.

The sample holds a few counts of this clonotype. The genes are TRBV7-6 and TRBJ1-1, with D unclear. The CDR3 runs 13 residues. The V and J ends lost 7 bases and 7 bases respectively, with 16 bases between them. In germline, CDR1 is SGHVS, CDR2 FNYEAQ. DNA for the CDR3: TGTGCCAGCACCTATCCCTCTATCGGTGAAGCTTTCTTT. This codes for CASTYPSIGEAFF.

This chain uses TRBV15 with TRBJ2-6; maybe TRBD1 (6 bases). Per the germline V gene, CDR1 is LNHNV and CDR2 is YYDKDF (reference sequence). The CDR3 contains 16 residues. V was pared by 7 bases and J by 2 bases, with 15 bases between. DNA for the CDR3: TGTGCCACCACCCCGTCGAGGGGGACTGGGGCCAACGTCCTGACTTTC. Encoded protein: CATTPSRGTGANVLTF.

This chain links TRBV19 with TRBJ2-2, with 7 positions matching TRBD2. CDR1 is LNHDA and CDR2 is SQIVND in the germline V gene (reference sequence). The CDR3 sequence is 13 residues long. V shed 3 bases and J 6 bases; nucleotides not matched to a gene: 1. The CDR3 protein is CASSMGGAGELFF. The CDR3 DNA is TGTGCCAGTAGTATGGGGGGGGCCGGGGAGCTGTTTTTT.

V gene TRBV9 combines with J gene TRBJ1-1, with D uncertain. Trimming stripped 0 bases from V and 6 bases from J, with 6 bases between. CDR3 length equals 12 residues. The germline V gene has CDR1 SGDLS and CDR2 YYNGEE. The DNA for the CDR3 is TGTGCCAGCAGCGTAGTACGGGCTGAAGCTTTCTTT. Amino acid sequence: CASSVVRAEAFF.

The genes are TRBV10-3 and TRBJ2-1; D is unresolved. V was trimmed by 8 bases and J by 5 bases, leaving 7 bases between them. The CDR3 has 11 residues. Germline loops: CDR1 ENHRY, CDR2 SYGVKD. The CDR3 reads CAIQRNNEQFF. CDR3 nucleotide sequence: TGTGCCATCCAACGAAACAATGAGCAGTTCTTC.

This clonotype is judged medium-sized. This chain joins TRBV7-8 and TRBJ1-2; TRBD1 is a possible D gene (6 bases). CDR3 length: 16 residues. V lost 2 bases, J lost 4 bases, and 17 bases lay in between. The germline V gene has CDR1 SGHVS and CDR2 FQNEAQ. The CDR3 DNA follows: TGTGCCAGCAGCTTACCTGCCATGGACAGCCGCTATGGCTACACCTTC. Its protein product is CASSLPAMDSRYGYTF.

This clonotype appeared once. The J gene is TRBJ1-5, the V gene TRBV7-9; TRBD1 matches 8 bases. Losses at the gene ends were 1 base for V and 4 bases for J; bases not matched to a gene: 9. This CDR3 is built from 17 residues. CDR1 and CDR2 from the germline V gene are SEHNR and FQNEAQ (reference sequence). The CDR3 nucleotides read TGTGCCAGCAGCTTAGTAGGACAGGGCGAGGGAAATCAGCCCCAGCATTTT. The encoded protein is CASSLVGQGEGNQPQHF.

This chain connects TRBV11-3 to TRBJ2-1; 16 bases are a match to TRBD2. CDR3 length: 15 residues. Per germline, CDR1 SGHNT and CDR2 YENEEA. Trimming cost V 3 bases and J 8 bases; bases outside gene matches: 1. The DNA for the CDR3 is TGTGCCAGCAGCTTCGGGACTAGCGGGGGGGATGAGCAGTTCTTC. This sequence encodes CASSFGTSGGDEQFF.

This clonotype has a handful of counts. The V and J genes are TRBV7-2 and TRBJ1-2; 7 nucleotides align to TRBD1. V was clipped by 4 bases and J by 8 bases; unmatched bases: 7. Germline values: CDR1 SGHTA, CDR2 FQGNSA. The CDR3 extends over 13 amino acids. The CDR3 nucleotides read TGTGCCAGCAGCTCAACAGGGGTTCAGGGCTACACCTTC. Its translation: CASSSTGVQGYTF. Full variable domain (rest looked up from reference TRBV7-2 and TRBJ1-2): GAGVSQSPSNKVTEKGKDVELRCDPISGHTALYWYRQSLGQGLEFLIYFQGNSAPDKSGLPSDRFSAERTGGSVSTLTIQRTQQEDSAVYLCASSSTGVQGYTFGSGTRLTVV.

This clonotype was recorded a few times. This rearrangement joins TRBV7-9 to TRBJ2-3; D is tentatively TRBD1 or TRBD2 (5 bases each). The CDR3 runs 16 residues. Germline assignment: CDR1 SEHNR and CDR2 FQNEAQ (reference sequence). The V gene lost 3 bases and the J gene lost 0 bases, with 13 bases spanning the gap. The CDR3 sequence is CASSLGTTSSTDTQYF. The CDR3 DNA is TGTGCCAGCAGCTTGGGGACCACCAGTAGCACAGATACGCAGTATTTT.

The chain recombines TRBV5-1 with TRBJ2-2; 7 bases match TRBD2. This CDR3 is 16 amino acids long. Looked up from germline, CDR1 is SGHRS and CDR2 is YFSETQ. The trim removed 4 bases at V and 1 base at J, leaving 7 bases unmatched. The CDR3 bases are TGCGCCAGCAGCCTCAAAATAGCGGGGAACACCGGGGAGCTGTTTTTT. Amino acids: CASSLKIAGNTGELFF.

A few counts support this clonotype. The genes are TRBV27 and TRBJ2-2; D perhaps matches TRBD2 (6 bases). Germline V gene sequence: CDR1 MNHEY, CDR2 SMNVEV (reference sequence). There are 14 residues in the CDR3. The ends were cut back, 6 bases at V and 8 bases at J, with 16 bases in the middle. Here the CDR3 DNA reads TGTGCCAGCAGCTTTGGAGGGACCCCTGGGGAGCTGTTTTTT. This encodes CASSFGGTPGELFF.

A word on this clonotype: A read error may be the cause here, since a much bigger clone is one base away. V and J are TRBV7-8 and TRBJ2-5; 10 positions match TRBD1. From germline, CDR1 is SGHVS and CDR2 FQNEAQ. The trim removed 5 bases at V and 2 bases at J, leaving 2 bases unmatched. This CDR3 spans 14 amino acids. The CDR3 loop reads CASSVDRGQETQYF. The CDR3 DNA follows: TGTGCCAGCAGCGTGGACAGGGGGCAAGAGACCCAGTACTTC.

This clonotype was counted a few times. The V call is TRBV7-9, the J call TRBJ1-5; 9 nucleotides align to TRBD1. The V gene's germline CDR1 is SEHNR and CDR2 FQNEAQ (reference sequence). Unmatched junction bases numbered 8, after V lost 5 bases and J lost 6 bases. The CDR3 contains 15 residues. The CDR3 protein is CASSPTGTGRQPQHF. Here the CDR3 DNA reads TGTGCCAGCAGCCCTACCGGGACAGGGCGTCAGCCCCAGCATTTT.

In this sample, this clonotype turned up a few times. The gene calls are TRBV7-9 and TRBJ1-1; a weak D match, TRBD1 (6 bases). In germline, CDR1 is SEHNR, CDR2 FQNEAQ (reference sequence). The CDR3 totals 16 residues. V was trimmed by 5 bases and J by 0 bases, leaving 16 bases between them. The CDR3 DNA sequence: TGTGCCAGCAGCATGGACAGAATTACAATGAACACTGAAGCTTTCTTT. Translating gives CASSMDRITMNTEAFF.

On this clonotype itself: The junction departs from the called germline gene at one end, perhaps through a read error. The chain couples TRBV28 to TRBJ1-2; perhaps TRBD1 as D (6 bases). The CDR3 loop spans 14 amino acids. The V gene's germline CDR1 is MDHEN and CDR2 SYDVKM. In DNA form, the CDR3 reads TGTGCCAGCAGTTTTCGGGGGGCTGGCTATGGCTTCACCTTC. It is translated as CASSFRGAGYGFTF.

This clonotype was seen only a few times. This chain joins TRBV27 and TRBJ2-1; D not certain. The CDR3 is 12 residues long. Between the trimmed V and J ends, which lost 3 bases and 8 bases, there was a span of 8 bases. Germline V gene lookup returns CDR1 MNHEY and CDR2 SMNVEV (reference sequence). CDR3 nucleotide sequence: TGTGCCAGCAGTTTCCCGCCGCATGAGCAGTTCTTC. It encodes CASSFPPHEQFF.

The chain carries TRBV6-1 and TRBJ2-1; TRBD1 might be the D (6 bases). Per the germline V gene, CDR1 is MNHNS and CDR2 is SASEGT. The CDR3 consists of 15 residues. V was pared by 4 bases and J by 0 bases, with 10 bases between. The CDR3: CASSGQVRSYNEQFF. In nucleotides, the CDR3 is TGTGCCAGCAGTGGACAGGTTCGCTCCTACAATGAGCAGTTCTTC.

V and J are TRBV4-1 and TRBJ2-7; TRBD1 is a possible D gene (6 bases). With 1 base removed from V and 1 base from J, the gap between germline ends came to 17 bases. This CDR3 region has 17 residues. CDR1 is MGHRA, CDR2 YSYEKL, per germline. The CDR3 sequence: CASSQGGPGQGSYEQYF. DNA of the CDR3: TGCGCCAGCAGCCAAGGCGGTCCGGGGCAGGGGTCCTACGAGCAGTACTTC.

Ten or more counts support this clonotype. The chain employs TRBV7-2 and TRBJ2-3, with D perhaps given as TRBD1 or TRBD2 (6 bases each). The CDR3 loop spans 15 amino acids. The V end lost 2 bases, the J end lost 0 bases, and 9 bases lay between the germline ends. From germline, CDR1 is SGHTA and CDR2 FQGNSA. The CDR3 is CASSLWGASTDTQYF. The CDR3 DNA reads as TGTGCCAGCAGCTTATGGGGGGCTAGCACAGATACGCAGTATTTT.

The chain joins TRBV19 to TRBJ1-2; a weak D match, TRBD1 (5 bases). The V gene lost 5 bases and the J gene lost 6 bases, with 19 bases spanning the gap. This CDR3 has 15 residues. Germline V gene sequence: CDR1 LNHDA, CDR2 SQIVND (reference sequence). CDR3: CASSATGTFPNGYTF. DNA of the CDR3: TGTGCCAGTAGTGCCACCGGGACCTTTCCTAATGGCTACACCTTC.

This clonotype has only a few counts. The CDR3 DNA sequence: TGTGCCAGCAGCCCTGCAGGTCGCACAGATACGCAGTATTTT. Protein: CASSPAGRTDTQYF. The rearrangement joins TRBV7-6 to TRBJ2-3; no definite D call. The germline V and J ends were trimmed by 5 bases and 1 base, with 10 bases remaining between them. CDR1 SGHVS and CDR2 FNYEAQ come from the germline V gene. The CDR3 consists of 14 residues.

CDR3 coding DNA: TGTGCCAGCACCGAAAAAGGACTAGAGTTTCCCGCTGAGCAGTTCTTC. This gives the protein CASTEKGLEFPAEQFF. The gene calls are TRBV7-8 and TRBJ2-1, with TRBD2 matching over 7 bases. The CDR3 length is 16 residues. CDR1 SGHVS and CDR2 FQNEAQ come from the germline V gene. V dropped 7 bases and J dropped 9; count of bases not matched to a gene: 18.